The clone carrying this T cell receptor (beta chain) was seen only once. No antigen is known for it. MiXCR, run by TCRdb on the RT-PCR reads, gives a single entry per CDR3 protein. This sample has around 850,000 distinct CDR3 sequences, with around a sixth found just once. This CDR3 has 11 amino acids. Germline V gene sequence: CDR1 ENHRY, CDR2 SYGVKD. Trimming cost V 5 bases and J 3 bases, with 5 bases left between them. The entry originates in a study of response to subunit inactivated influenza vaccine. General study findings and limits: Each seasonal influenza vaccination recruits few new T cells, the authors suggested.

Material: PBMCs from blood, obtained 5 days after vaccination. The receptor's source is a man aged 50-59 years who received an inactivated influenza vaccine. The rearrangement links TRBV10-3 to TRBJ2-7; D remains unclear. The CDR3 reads CAISPRYEQYF. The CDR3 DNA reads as TGTGCCATCAGTCCTCGCTACGAGCAGTACTTC.